The following is a T cell receptor beta chain sequence with its context. The data are from a study of blood T cell repertoires in COVID-19. The table came from immunoSEQ multiplex PCR; TCRdb's copy has only in-frame clones and leaves some out. The sample contains about 97,000 clones, roughly nine tenths of which appear only once. J gave up 9 bases and V 3 bases, and 6 bases lay outside the gene matches. Germline V gene lookup returns CDR1 KGHDR and CDR2 SFDVKD. The CDR3 loop spans 13 amino acids. The V call is TRBV24-1, the J call TRBJ2-5; 7 bases are a match to TRBD1. This TCR came from a man in his fifties or sixties with active COVID-19. The source material was peripheral blood. As DNA, the CDR3 is TGTGCCACCAGTGATGAGTCAGGGGGATCCCAGTACTTC. It codes for CATSDESGGSQYF.